The 2 T cell receptor beta chains listed next were all sequenced from one sample in a study of blood T cell repertoires in COVID-19. Using immunoSEQ multiplex PCR, the repertoire was profiled, and TCRdb retains in-frame clones only, with some absent. The table lists roughly 81,000 clones, roughly 88% of them singletons. The sequencing sample was made of peripheral blood. The source is a woman of 80 years or more with COVID-19, enrolled during active disease.

This clone occurred once. The gene calls are TRBV28 and TRBJ1-2; 9 nucleotides line up with TRBD1. Trimming at V came to 5 bases and at J to 3 bases, leaving 4 bases not matched to a gene. CDR3 length equals 14 residues. Looked up from germline, CDR1 is MDHEN and CDR2 is SYDVKM. In DNA form, the CDR3 reads TGTGCCAGCAGTCTAGGACAGGGGCACTATGGCTACACCTTC. It encodes CASSLGQGHYGYTF.

The genes are TRBV18 and TRBJ2-1; D remains unclear. Trimming took off 6 bases at V and 7 bases at J, with 4 bases between the two ends. The CDR3 has 10 amino acids. Germline V gene data show CDR1 as KGHSH and CDR2 as LQKENI. CDR3 in amino acids: CASSLNEQFF. CDR3 in DNA: TGTGCCAGCTCCTTGAATGAGCAGTTCTTC.